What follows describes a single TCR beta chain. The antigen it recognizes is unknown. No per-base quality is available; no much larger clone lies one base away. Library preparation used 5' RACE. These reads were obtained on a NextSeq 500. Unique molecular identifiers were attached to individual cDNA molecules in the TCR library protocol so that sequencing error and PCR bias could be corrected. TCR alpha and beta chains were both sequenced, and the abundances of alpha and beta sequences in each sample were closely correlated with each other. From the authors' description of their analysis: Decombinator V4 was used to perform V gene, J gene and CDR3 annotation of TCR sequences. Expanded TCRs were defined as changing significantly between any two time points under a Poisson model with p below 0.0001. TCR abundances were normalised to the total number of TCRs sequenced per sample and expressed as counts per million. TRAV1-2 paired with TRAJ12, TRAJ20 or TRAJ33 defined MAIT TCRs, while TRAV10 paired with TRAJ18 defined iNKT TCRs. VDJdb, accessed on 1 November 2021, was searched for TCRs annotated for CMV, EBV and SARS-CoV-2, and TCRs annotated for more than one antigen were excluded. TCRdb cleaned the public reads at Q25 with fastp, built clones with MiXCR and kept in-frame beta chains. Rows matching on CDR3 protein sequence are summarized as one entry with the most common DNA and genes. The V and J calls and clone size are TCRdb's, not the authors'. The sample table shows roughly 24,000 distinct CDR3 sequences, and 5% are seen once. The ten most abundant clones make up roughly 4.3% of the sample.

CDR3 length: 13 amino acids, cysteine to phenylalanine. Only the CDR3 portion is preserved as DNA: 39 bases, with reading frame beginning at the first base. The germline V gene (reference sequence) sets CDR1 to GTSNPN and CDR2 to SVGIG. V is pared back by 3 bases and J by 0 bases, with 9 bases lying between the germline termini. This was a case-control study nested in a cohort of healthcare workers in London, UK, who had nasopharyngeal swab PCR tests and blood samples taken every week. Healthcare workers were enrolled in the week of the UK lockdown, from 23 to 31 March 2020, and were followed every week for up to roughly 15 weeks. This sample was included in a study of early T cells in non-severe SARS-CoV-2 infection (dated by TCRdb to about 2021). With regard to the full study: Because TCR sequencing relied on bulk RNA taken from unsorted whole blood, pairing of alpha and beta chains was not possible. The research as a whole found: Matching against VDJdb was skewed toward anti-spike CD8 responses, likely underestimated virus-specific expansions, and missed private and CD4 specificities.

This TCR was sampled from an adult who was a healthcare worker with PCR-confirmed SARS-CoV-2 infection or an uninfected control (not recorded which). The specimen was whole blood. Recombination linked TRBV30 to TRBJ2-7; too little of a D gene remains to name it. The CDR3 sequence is CAWRVKVSYEQYF. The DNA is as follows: TGTGCCTGGAGGGTCAAGGTCTCCTACGAGCAGTACTTC.